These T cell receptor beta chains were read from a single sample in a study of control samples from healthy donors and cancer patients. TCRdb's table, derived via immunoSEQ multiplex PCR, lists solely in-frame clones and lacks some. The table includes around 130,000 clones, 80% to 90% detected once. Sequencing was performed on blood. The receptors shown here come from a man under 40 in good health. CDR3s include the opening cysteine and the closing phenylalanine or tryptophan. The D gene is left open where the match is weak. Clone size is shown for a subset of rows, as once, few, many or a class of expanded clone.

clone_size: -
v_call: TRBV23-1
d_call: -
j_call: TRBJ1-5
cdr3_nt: TGCGCCAGCAGTCTTCCGACCTTTCGTGGGACCTCCATGGGGAGTCAGCCCCAGCATTTT
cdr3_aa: CASSLPTFRGTSMGSQPQHF

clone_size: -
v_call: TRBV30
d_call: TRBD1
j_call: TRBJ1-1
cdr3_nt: TGTGCCTGGGAGCCGGGACAGGGGGCGCCAACAGCTGAAGCTTTCTTT
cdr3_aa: CAWEPGQGAPTAEAFF

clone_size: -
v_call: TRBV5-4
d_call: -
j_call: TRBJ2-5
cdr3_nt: TGTGCCAGCAGCTTGGTCGTGAAAACGGGGCCGAGCGAGACCCAGTACTTC
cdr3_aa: CASSLVVKTGPSETQYF

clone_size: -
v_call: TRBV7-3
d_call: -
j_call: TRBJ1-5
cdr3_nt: TGTGCCAGCAGCCTCTTCGGGGGAGAAGATCAGCCCCAGCATTTT
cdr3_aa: CASSLFGGEDQPQHF

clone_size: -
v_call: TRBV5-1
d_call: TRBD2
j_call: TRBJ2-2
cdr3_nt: TGCGCCAGCAGACCGGGGGGAACCCACACCGGGGAGCTGTTTTTT
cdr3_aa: CASRPGGTHTGELFF

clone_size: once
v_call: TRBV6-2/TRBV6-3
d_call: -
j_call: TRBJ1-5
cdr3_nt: TGTGCCAGCAGCTTGGAAACGACGGGGATGTATAGCAATCAGCCCCAGCATTTT
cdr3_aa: CASSLETTGMYSNQPQHF

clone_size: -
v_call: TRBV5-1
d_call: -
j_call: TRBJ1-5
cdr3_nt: TGCGCCAGCAGTCGAGGGACGGGGGGCAGCAATCAGCCCCAGCATTTT
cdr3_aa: CASSRGTGGSNQPQHF

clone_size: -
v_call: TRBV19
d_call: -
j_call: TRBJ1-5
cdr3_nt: TGTGCCAGTAGTATACAGGTCAATCAGCCCCAGCATTTT
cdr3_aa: CASSIQVNQPQHF

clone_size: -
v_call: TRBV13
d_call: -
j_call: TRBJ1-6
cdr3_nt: TGTGCCAGCAGCTCGACGGAGGGTCGTTCACCCCTCCACTTT
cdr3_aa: CASSSTEGRSPLHF

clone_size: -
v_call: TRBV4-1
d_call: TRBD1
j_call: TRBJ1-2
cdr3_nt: TGCGCCAGCAGCCCCCAAAAGACAGGGGGATTTGTTAACTATGGCTACACCTTC
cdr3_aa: CASSPQKTGGFVNYGYTF

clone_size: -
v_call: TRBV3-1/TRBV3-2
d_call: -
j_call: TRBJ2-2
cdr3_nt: TGTGCCAGCAGCCAAGTTGCAGGGGAGACCGGGGAGCTGTTTTTT
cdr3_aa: CASSQVAGETGELFF

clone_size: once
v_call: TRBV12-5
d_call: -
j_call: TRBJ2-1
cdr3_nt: TGTGCTAGTGTATTTGGGCTCTCCTACAATGAGCAGTTCTTC
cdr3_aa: CASVFGLSYNEQFF

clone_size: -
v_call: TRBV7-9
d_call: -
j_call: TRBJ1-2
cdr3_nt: TGTGCCAGCAGCCGAGTAGTCAGGGATGGCTACACCTTC
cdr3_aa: CASSRVVRDGYTF

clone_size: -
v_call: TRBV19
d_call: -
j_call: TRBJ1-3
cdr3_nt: TGTGCCAGTAGTTTTTCAGGGGACCTCTCTGGAAACACCATATATTTT
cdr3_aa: CASSFSGDLSGNTIYF

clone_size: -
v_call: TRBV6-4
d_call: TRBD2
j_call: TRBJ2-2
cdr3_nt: TGTGCCAGCGCAAGACTAGCGGGGGCCGCTAACACCGGGGAGCTGTTTTTT
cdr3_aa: CASARLAGAANTGELFF

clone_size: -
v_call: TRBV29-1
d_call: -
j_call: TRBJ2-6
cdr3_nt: TGCAGCGTTGGTAAGGCTGGGGCCAACGTCCTGACTTTC
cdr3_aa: CSVGKAGANVLTF

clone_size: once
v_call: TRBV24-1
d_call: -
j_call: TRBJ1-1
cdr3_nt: TGTGCCACCAGTGATTTAGGATACACTGAAGCTTTCTTT
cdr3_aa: CATSDLGYTEAFF

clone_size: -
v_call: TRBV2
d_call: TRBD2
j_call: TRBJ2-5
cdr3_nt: TGTGCCAGCAGGGGACTAGCGGGGAGTGAGACCCAGTACTTC
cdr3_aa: CASRGLAGSETQYF

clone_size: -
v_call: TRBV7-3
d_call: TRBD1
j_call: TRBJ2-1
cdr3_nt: TGTGCCAGCAGCTTAGCGGGACAGGGCAAGTTCTTC
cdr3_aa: CASSLAGQGKFF

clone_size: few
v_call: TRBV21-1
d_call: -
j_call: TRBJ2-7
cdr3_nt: TGTGCCAGCAGCACAAGGGGGCCCAACCACTTCTCCTACGAGCAGTACTTC
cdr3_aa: CASSTRGPNHFSYEQYF

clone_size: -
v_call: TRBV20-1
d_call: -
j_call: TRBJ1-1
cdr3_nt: TGCAGTGCTAGTATCTGGACAGTTCGTTCCGAAGCTTTCTTT
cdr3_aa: CSASIWTVRSEAFF

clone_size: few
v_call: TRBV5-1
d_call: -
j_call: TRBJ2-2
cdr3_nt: TGCGCCAGCTTCAGGGGAAACACCGGGGAGCTGTTTTTT
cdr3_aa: CASFRGNTGELFF

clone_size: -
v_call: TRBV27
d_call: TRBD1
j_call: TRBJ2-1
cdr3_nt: TGTGCCAGCAGTTTCGACAGGGTCAATGAGCAGTTCTTC
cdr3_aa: CASSFDRVNEQFF

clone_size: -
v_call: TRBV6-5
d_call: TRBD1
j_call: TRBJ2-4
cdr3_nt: TGTGCCAGCAGTTTCACGGGACAGGGCGCCAAAAACATTCAGTACTTC
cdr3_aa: CASSFTGQGAKNIQYF

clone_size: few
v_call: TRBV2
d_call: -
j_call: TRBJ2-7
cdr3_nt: TGTGCCAGCAGTGAAGGGAAGGGAACTTCGAAGCAGTACTTC
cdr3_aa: CASSEGKGTSKQYF

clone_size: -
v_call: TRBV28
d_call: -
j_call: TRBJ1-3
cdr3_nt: TGTGCCAGCGTTAACGAAAACACCATATATTTT
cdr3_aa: CASVNENTIYF

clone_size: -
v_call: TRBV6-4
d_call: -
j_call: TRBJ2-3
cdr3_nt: TGTGCCAGCAGTGTGCAGGGAGGCACAGATACGCAGTATTTT
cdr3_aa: CASSVQGGTDTQYF

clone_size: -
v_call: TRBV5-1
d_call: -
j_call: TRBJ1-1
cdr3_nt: TGCGCCAGCCGTGAGTTAGGGGACACTGAAGCTTTCTTT
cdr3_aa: CASRELGDTEAFF

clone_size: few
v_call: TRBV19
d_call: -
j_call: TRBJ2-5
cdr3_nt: TGTGCCAGTAGTCAAGGTAACCAAGAGACCCAGTACTTC
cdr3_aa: CASSQGNQETQYF

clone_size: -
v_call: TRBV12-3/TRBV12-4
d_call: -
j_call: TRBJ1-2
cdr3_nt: TGTGCCAGCAGTTTGCAGGGGTATGGCTACACCTTC
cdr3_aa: CASSLQGYGYTF

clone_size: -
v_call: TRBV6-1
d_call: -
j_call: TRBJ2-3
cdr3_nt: TGTGCCAGCAGTGAAGGGCAGGGTCCAGATACGCAGTATTTT
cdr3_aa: CASSEGQGPDTQYF

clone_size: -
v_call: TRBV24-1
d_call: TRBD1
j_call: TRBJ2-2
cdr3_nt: TGTGCCACCAGTGATTTCGAGGACAGGGGGACCGGGGAGCTGTTTTTT
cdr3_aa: CATSDFEDRGTGELFF

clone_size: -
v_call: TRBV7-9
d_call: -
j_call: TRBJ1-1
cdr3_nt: TGTGCCAGCAGCTTAGAGGGAGACACTGAAGCTTTCTTT
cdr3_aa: CASSLEGDTEAFF

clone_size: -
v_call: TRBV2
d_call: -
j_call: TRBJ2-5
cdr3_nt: TGTGCCAGCGTGGAGGGGTCAGGGGAGACCCAGTACTTC
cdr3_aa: CASVEGSGETQYF

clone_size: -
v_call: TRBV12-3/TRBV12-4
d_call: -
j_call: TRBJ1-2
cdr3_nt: TGTGCCAGCAGTTTAGTTAGGGGCCGAGGCTACACCTTC
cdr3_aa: CASSLVRGRGYTF

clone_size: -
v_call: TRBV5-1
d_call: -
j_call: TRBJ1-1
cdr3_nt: TGCGCCAGCAGCCCGGACGGGAACACTGAAGCTTTCTTT
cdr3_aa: CASSPDGNTEAFF

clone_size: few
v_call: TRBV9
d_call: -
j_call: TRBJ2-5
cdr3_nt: TGTGCCAGCAGCCCGGGCGGGACCCAGTACTTC
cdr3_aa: CASSPGGTQYF

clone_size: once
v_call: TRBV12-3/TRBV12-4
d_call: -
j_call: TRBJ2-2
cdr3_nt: TGTGCCAGCAGTTTAGTGGGCACCGGGGAGCTGTTTTTT
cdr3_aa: CASSLVGTGELFF

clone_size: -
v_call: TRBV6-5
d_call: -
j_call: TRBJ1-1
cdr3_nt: TGTGCCAGCAGTCGGGACAAAGAGAACACTGAAGCTTTCTTT
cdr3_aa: CASSRDKENTEAFF

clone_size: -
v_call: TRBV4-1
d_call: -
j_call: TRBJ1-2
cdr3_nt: TGCGCCAGCAGCCAAGAGAACAGCATTAACTATGGCTACACCTTC
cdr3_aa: CASSQENSINYGYTF

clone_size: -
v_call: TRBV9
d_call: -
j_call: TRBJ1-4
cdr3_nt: TGTGCCAGCAGCGTAGGGGCAATCAGAAATGAAAAACTGTTTTTT
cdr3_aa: CASSVGAIRNEKLFF

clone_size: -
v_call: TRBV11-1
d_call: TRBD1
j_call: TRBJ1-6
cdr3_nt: TGTGCCAGCAGCTGGAGACAGGGGGAAAATTCACCCCTCCACTTT
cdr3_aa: CASSWRQGENSPLHF

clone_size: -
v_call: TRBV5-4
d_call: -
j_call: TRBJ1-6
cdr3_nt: TGTGCCAGCAGCTTGTATCAGAGGTCGAATTCACCCCTCCACTTT
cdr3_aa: CASSLYQRSNSPLHF

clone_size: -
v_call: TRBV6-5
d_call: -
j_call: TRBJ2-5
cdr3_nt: TGTGCCAGCAGTTACTCTGGGGGGCGGCAGACCCAGTACTTC
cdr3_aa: CASSYSGGRQTQYF

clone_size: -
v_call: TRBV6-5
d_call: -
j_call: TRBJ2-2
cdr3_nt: TGTGCCAGCAGTTCAGAGGCCGGGGAGCTGTTTTTT
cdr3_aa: CASSSEAGELFF

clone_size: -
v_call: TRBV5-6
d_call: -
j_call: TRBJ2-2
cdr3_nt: TGTGCCAGCAGCCTCGGGGGTACGAACACCGGGGAGCTGTTTTTT
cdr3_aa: CASSLGGTNTGELFF

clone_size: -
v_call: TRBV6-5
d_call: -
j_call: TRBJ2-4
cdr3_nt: TGTGCCAGCAGTTCCCCTAAGACGAGGGACATTCAGTACTTC
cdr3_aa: CASSSPKTRDIQYF

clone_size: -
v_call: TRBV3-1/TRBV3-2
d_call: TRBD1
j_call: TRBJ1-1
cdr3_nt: TGTGCCAGCAGCCACCGGACAGGGGACACTGAAGCTTTCTTT
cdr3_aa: CASSHRTGDTEAFF

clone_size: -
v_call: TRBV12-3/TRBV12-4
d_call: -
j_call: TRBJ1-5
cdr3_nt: TGTGCCAGCAGCGAACAGGGCAATCAGCCCCAGCATTTT
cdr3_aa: CASSEQGNQPQHF

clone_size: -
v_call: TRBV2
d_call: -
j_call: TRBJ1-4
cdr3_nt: TGTGCCAGCAGTGAACGTCCAACTAATGAAAAACTGTTTTTT
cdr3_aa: CASSERPTNEKLFF

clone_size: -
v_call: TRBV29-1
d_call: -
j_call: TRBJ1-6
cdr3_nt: TGCAGCGTACGGGGACCGGAAAATTCACCCCTCCACTTT
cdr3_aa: CSVRGPENSPLHF

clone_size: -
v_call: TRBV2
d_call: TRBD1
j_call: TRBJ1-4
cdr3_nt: TGTGCCACCAGACAGGGGGGAACTAATGAAAAACTGTTTTTT
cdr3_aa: CATRQGGTNEKLFF

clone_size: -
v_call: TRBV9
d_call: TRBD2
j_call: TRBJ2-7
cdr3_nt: TGTGCCAGCAGCGTAGCTACTAGCGGGGTCTTGAGGGAGCAGTACTTC
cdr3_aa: CASSVATSGVLREQYF